One sample yielded the 18 T cell receptor beta chains listed below, sequenced in a study of cytomegalovirus exposure and HLA in healthy donors. Primers for the PCR totalled 60 Vbeta and 13 Jbeta. Produced via immunoSEQ multiplex PCR; TCRdb's table is partial and in-frame only. Of fewer than 60,000 clones listed, approximately 80% are singletons. What was sequenced was PBMCs. These receptor sequences come from a woman aged 40 to 49 in good health and CMV-seropositive.

The V gene is TRBV19, the J gene TRBJ1-1, with D possibly being TRBD1 (5 bases). The CDR3 consists of 14 residues. V lost 6 bases and J 2 bases, leaving 13 bases between the germline ends. From germline, CDR1 is LNHDA and CDR2 SQIVND (reference sequence). CDR3 protein: CASSFLGPNTEAFF. CDR3 nucleotide sequence: TGTGCCAGTAGCTTCTTGGGGCCCAACACTGAAGCTTTCTTT. The full variable domain, in which reference TRBV19 and TRBJ1-1 provide the parts outside the CDR3, is DGGITQSPKYLFRKEGQNVTLSCEQNLNHDAMYWYRQDPGQGLRLIYYSQIVNDFQKGDIAEGYSVSREKKESFPLTVTSAQKNPTAFYLCASSFLGPNTEAFFGQGTRLTVV.

J is TRBJ1-1 and V is TRBV30; D remains unclear. Germline V gene sequence: CDR1 GTSNPN, CDR2 SVGIG (reference sequence). The CDR3 contains 12 residues. The V and J ends lost 7 bases and 4 bases respectively, with 13 bases between them. The CDR3 spells CASVSGGTEAFF. The CDR3 DNA follows: TGTGCCTCCGTGAGCGGCGGCACTGAAGCTTTCTTT.

V is TRBV29-1 and J is TRBJ2-5; 9 positions match TRBD1. CDR1 is SQVTM, CDR2 ANQGSEA, per germline. With V trimmed by 7 bases and J by 5 bases, 5 bases remained unmatched. The CDR3 is made up of 12 amino acids. CDR3 coding DNA: TGCAGCGCCACTACAGGGGGCGAGACCCAGTACTTC. As protein: CSATTGGETQYF.

The sample holds one count of this clone. The J gene is TRBJ1-2, the V gene TRBV14; 7 bases map to TRBD1. The CDR3 runs to 16 residues. The junction had 9 bases not matched to a gene; V was cut back by 2 bases and J by 3 bases. The V gene's germline CDR1 is SGHDN and CDR2 FVKESK. The CDR3 nucleotides read TGTGCCAGCAGCCAAACAGGGGCCGTTACATACTATGGCTACACCTTC. Its protein is CASSQTGAVTYYGYTF.

The chain employs TRBV7-6 and TRBJ1-6; D is possibly TRBD1 (5 bases). This CDR3 region has 16 residues. CDR1 is SGHVS, CDR2 FNYEAQ, per germline. V was trimmed by 5 bases and J by 7 bases, leaving 18 bases between them. The CDR3 sequence: CASSLGKQAPNSPLHF. CDR3 in DNA: TGTGCCAGCAGCCTAGGGAAACAGGCACCGAATTCACCCCTCCACTTT.

This rearrangement joins TRBV4-3 to TRBJ1-4; D call uncertain. Germline-derived CDR1 and CDR2 are LGHNA and YSLEER. The CDR3 sequence is 15 residues long. V gave up 0 bases and J gave up 8 bases, with 13 bases separating them. As DNA, the CDR3 is TGCGCCAGCAGCCAAGATGGCGTCGGAGGGGAAAAACTGTTTTTT. This gives the protein CASSQDGVGGEKLFF.

V is TRBV5-5 and J is TRBJ2-7; D perhaps matches TRBD1 (8 bases). Between the trimmed V and J ends, which lost 2 bases and 5 bases, there was a span of 20 bases. CDR3 length: 16 amino acids. Germline assignment: CDR1 SGHKS and CDR2 YYEKEE (reference sequence). The CDR3: CASSFGPGQGGNEQYF. DNA for the CDR3: TGTGCCAGCAGCTTTGGCCCCGGACAGGGAGGGAACGAGCAGTACTTC.

This clone has only a few counts. The rearrangement uses TRBV27 and TRBJ1-2; 8 nucleotides agree with TRBD1. The V and J ends lost 5 bases and 4 bases, in that order; junction bases with no gene match: 9. The germline V gene has CDR1 MNHEY and CDR2 SMNVEV (reference sequence). The CDR3 extends over 15 amino acids. Written as DNA, the CDR3 is TGTGCCAGCAGTCTATGGACAGGGTGGGCCTATGGCTACACCTTC. Translating it yields CASSLWTGWAYGYTF.

The rearrangement joins TRBV6-5 to TRBJ1-4; 8 bases are a match to TRBD1. Germline CDR1 is MNHEY and CDR2 is SVGAGI. The junction had 11 bases not matched to a gene; V was cut back by 6 bases and J by 8 bases. The CDR3 totals 15 residues. The CDR3 here is CASRLTGGVQEKLFF. CDR3 in DNA: TGTGCCAGCAGACTAACAGGGGGAGTTCAGGAAAAACTGTTTTTT.

The chain links TRBV29-1 to TRBJ2-1; 9 bases agree with TRBD1. Germline-derived CDR1 and CDR2 are SQVTM and ANQGSEA. The CDR3 loop spans 15 amino acids. The V and J ends lost 6 bases and 8 bases, in that order; junction bases with no gene match: 14. The CDR3 DNA is TGCAGCGTAGGGGGACAGGGAGGTAAAGGTGATGAGCAGTTCTTC. It is translated as CSVGGQGGKGDEQFF.

This clone was found once. Compared with germline, one end of the junction differs, possibly owing to a read error. This chain connects TRBV11-2 to TRBJ2-1; TRBD2 is a possible D gene (6 bases). This CDR3 is 19 amino acids long. The germline CDR1 and CDR2 sequences are SGHAT and FQNNGV. The CDR3 loop is CASSLAFYGLAMTYNEQLF. The CDR3 coding sequence is TGTGCCAGCAGCTTAGCTTTTTATGGCCTAGCGATGACCTACAATGAGCAGCTCTTC.

The DNA of the CDR3 is TGTGCCAGCAGTGAACCAGGGATCTCCTACGAGCAGTACTTC. It codes for CASSEPGISYEQYF. The J gene is TRBJ2-7, the V gene TRBV2, with TRBD1 as a possible D gene (5 bases). This CDR3 is built from 14 residues. V was trimmed by 2 bases and J by 0 bases, leaving 8 bases between them. The germline gives CDR1 SNHLY, CDR2 FYNNEI.

The gene calls are TRBV7-6 and TRBJ1-6; tentative D call: TRBD1 (6 bases). Germline-derived CDR1 and CDR2 are SGHVS and FNYEAQ. This CDR3 spans 15 amino acids. Trimming took off 5 bases at V and 7 bases at J, with 15 bases between the two ends. CDR3 nucleotides: TGTGCCAGCAGCACATCGAGGGGGGGGAATTCACCCCTCCACTTT. Its protein product is CASSTSRGGNSPLHF.

The CDR3 nucleotides read TGTGCCTGGAGTGGGGGGGTTGGGACCGGGGAGCTGTTTTTT. Translated, it gives CAWSGGVGTGELFF. The J gene is TRBJ2-2, the V gene TRBV30; weak D call: TRBD2 (6 bases). V was cut by 1 base and J by 5 bases, with 11 bases left in between. Germline CDR1 reads GTSNPN; CDR2 reads SVGIG (reference sequence). The CDR3 extends over 14 amino acids. The full variable domain, completed using reference TRBV30 and TRBJ2-2, is SQTIHQWPATLVQPVGSPLSLECTVEGTSNPNLYWYRQAAGRGLQLLFYSVGIGQISSEVPQNLSASRPQDRQFILSSKKLLLSDSGFYLCAWSGGVGTGELFFGEGSRLTVL.

The rearrangement uses TRBV19 and TRBJ2-5; 9 bases fit TRBD1. The closer fit of TRBJ2-7 to the DNA end suggests the J call may be wrong. The CDR3 extends over 14 amino acids. The V gene's germline CDR1 is LNHDA and CDR2 SQIVND (reference sequence). The CDR3 region is CASSITGGIYEQYF. The CDR3 DNA reads as TGTGCCAGTAGTATAACAGGGGGCATCTACGAGCAGTACTTC.

This clone has a single count. The chain couples TRBV19 to TRBJ1-1; D is ambiguous. The CDR3 is 12 amino acids. The V gene lost 4 bases and the J gene lost 6 bases, with 9 bases spanning the gap. Germline V gives CDR1 LNHDA, CDR2 SQIVND (reference sequence). The CDR3 DNA sequence: TGTGCCAGTAGTAAGCGGTTGTCTGAAGCTTTCTTT. It translates to CASSKRLSEAFF.

The chain is built from TRBV19 and TRBJ1-1, with a possible D match to TRBD1 (5 bases). Trimming pared 5 bases from V and 0 bases from J, leaving 7 bases between. Germline V gene lookup returns CDR1 LNHDA and CDR2 SQIVND (reference sequence). This CDR3 is 13 amino acids long. The CDR3 region is CASSWGLNTEAFF. The CDR3 DNA reads as TGTGCCAGTAGTTGGGGCCTGAACACTGAAGCTTTCTTT.

The table lists this clone with a few counts. The gene calls are TRBV19 and TRBJ1-1; D is perhaps TRBD1 (5 bases). Trimming left V 5 bases short and J 1 base short, with 17 bases between. The length of the CDR3 is 16 residues. CDR1 and CDR2 (germline): LNHDA, SQIVND (reference sequence). CDR3 region: CASSWGEGGANTEAFF. The DNA of the CDR3 is TGTGCCAGTAGTTGGGGGGAGGGAGGGGCGAACACTGAAGCTTTCTTT. Variable domain in full (rest from reference TRBV19 and TRBJ1-1): DGGITQSPKYLFRKEGQNVTLSCEQNLNHDAMYWYRQDPGQGLRLIYYSQIVNDFQKGDIAEGYSVSREKKESFPLTVTSAQKNPTAFYLCASSWGEGGANTEAFFGQGTRLTVV.